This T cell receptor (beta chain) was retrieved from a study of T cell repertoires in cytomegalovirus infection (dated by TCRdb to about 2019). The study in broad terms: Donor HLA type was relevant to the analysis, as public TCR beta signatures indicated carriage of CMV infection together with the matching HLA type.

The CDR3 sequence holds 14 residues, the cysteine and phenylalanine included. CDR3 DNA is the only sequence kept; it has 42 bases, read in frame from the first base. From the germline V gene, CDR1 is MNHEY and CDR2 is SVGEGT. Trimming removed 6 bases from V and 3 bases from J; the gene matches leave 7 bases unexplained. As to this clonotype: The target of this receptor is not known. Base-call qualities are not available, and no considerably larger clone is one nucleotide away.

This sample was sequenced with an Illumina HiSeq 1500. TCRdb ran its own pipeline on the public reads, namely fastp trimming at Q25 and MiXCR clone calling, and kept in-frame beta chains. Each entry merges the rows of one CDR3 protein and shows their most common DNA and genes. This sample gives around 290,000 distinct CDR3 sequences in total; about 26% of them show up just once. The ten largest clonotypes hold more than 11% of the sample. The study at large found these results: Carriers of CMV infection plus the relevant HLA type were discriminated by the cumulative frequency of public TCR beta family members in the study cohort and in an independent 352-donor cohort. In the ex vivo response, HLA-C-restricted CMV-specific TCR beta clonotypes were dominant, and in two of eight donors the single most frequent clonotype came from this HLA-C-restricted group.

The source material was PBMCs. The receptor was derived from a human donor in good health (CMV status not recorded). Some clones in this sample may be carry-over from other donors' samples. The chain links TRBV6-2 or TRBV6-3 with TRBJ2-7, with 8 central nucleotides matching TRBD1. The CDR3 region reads CASRLSGGGYEQYF. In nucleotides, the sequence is TGTGCCAGCAGACTGTCAGGGGGCGGCTACGAGCAGTACTTC.